This TCR beta chain was captured by sequencing in a study of T cells in Graves' hyperthyroidism and ophthalmopathy (dated by TCRdb to the late 2010s). About the full investigation: Peripheral blood samples were taken at the time of initial diagnosis, prior to any treatment. To identify distinguishing TCR V-J signatures, a discovery cohort of 90 to 100 patients was used, comprising roughly 45 with Graves' ophthalmopathy and 57 with stable Graves' hyperthyroidism. Whether ophthalmopathy could be predicted prospectively was tested in an independent validation cohort made up of 18 to 20 hyperthyroidism patients plus 17 patients who later progressed to ophthalmopathy. For training and testing, the roughly 97 patients in the discovery cohort were randomly divided in a 7:3 ratio. In about 6 Graves' hyperthyroidism patients, the study also compared T-cell repertoires from thyroid tissue with T-cell repertoires from blood. After blood sampling, hyperthyroidism patients were treated with methimazole at a starting dose of 30 mg daily, and ophthalmopathy patients were treated with high-dose intravenous methylprednisolone. According to the paper, TCR Vbeta CDR3 sequencing was carried out on some 140 peripheral blood samples, which came from 40 to 45 ophthalmopathy, 75 or so hyperthyroidism and about 17 progressor patients. General findings and caveats noted by the study authors: In cross-validation, a model built on a 13 V-J signature told ophthalmopathy apart from stable hyperthyroidism with under 90% sensitivity and 81% to 82% specificity, and in testing the same model reached 80%/75%. During validation, the model predicted progression to ophthalmopathy a median of about 5.9 months ahead of onset, with almost 71% sensitivity and about 75% specificity. No statistical method was used to fix the sample size in advance, and group allocation was not hidden from the investigators. Most expanded thyroid clonotypes (frequency above 0.001) were also found in blood, which suggests that blood repertoires may mirror thyroid immune responses.

CDR1 DFQATT and CDR2 SNEGSKA were looked up in the germline V gene (reference sequence). Including the terminal cysteine and phenylalanine, the CDR3 comprises 14 residues. Of the read, only the CDR3 DNA is kept; its 42 bases are in frame from base 1. The trim is 5 bases for V and 4 bases for J, with a gap of 15 bases between the germline ends. The TCR beta CDR3 regions were amplified from RNA transcripts. The TCR CDR3 was subjected to a first round of RT-PCR using the HTBI primer set and the Qiagen OneStep RT-PCR kit. The libraries were constructed in a second round of multiplex PCR and then size-selected and purified. The libraries were sequenced on an Illumina HiSeq2000 using paired-end 100 bp reads. From the authors' description of their analysis: SOAPnuke was used to process the raw data, with reads discarded if the reads contained adapters or uncalled bases, had a mean Phred below 15, or lacked an exact constant-primer or identifier match. COPE v1.2.5 was used to merge the high-quality paired reads, and each unique nucleotide sequence was defined as a clonotype. MiTCR v1.1 was used to align clonotypes to the IMGT TRBV, TRBD and TRBJ reference segments. The analysis included only V-J combinations with a frequency above 0.0001, which together covered 98% to 99.2% of the repertoires. The TCS score was defined as the ratio of F50 (clonal expansion) to E x V (chaos), calculated using BLOSUM62-based TCRdist between CDR3 peptides within each V-J. Welch's t-statistics and random forest reduced several hundred V-J features to 10 to 15, which were used in a naive Bayes classifier (R e1071). The public reads were reprocessed in TCRdb via fastp at Q25 and MiXCR, keeping in-frame beta chains. Every distinct CDR3 protein forms one entry, paired with its most common genes and DNA. The V and J calls come from TCRdb's annotation, not from the publication. The sample has about 600,000 distinct CDR3 sequences on record, approximately 15% of them singletons. 6.5% to 9% of the sample rests with the top ten.

Ophthalmopathy patients had moderately to severely active disease, Clinical Activity Score of at least 3, NOSPECS grade of at least 4, and duration under 3 months. Patients with uncontrolled infections, other autoimmune diseases, pregnancy or lactation were excluded. Diagnoses were established on the basis of clinical symptoms, serum thyroxine and TRAb, thyroid ultrasound, and orbital computed tomography. PBMCs were isolated from 7.5 to 10 ml of fresh peripheral blood by Ficoll-Paque density gradient centrifugation. Trizol reagent was used to extract total RNA, and RNA quality was then checked on an Agilent 2100 Bioanalyzer. With regard to this clonotype: Its specific antigen is unknown. Base qualities are missing; no much larger clone stands one base away.

Specimen: blood. The chain is made from TRBV20-1 and TRBJ1-3, with TRBD1 tentatively as D gene (6 bases match). The clonotype originates from a woman between 18 and 29 years old with Graves' ophthalmopathy. The CDR3 reads CSAPEGGPGNTIYF. The bases read TGCAGTGCTCCCGAGGGGGGGCCGGGAAACACCATATATTTT.